This is a list of T cell receptor beta chains from one sample in a study of T cell responses to AZD1222 COVID-19 vaccine. The assay was immunoSEQ multiplex PCR, and TCRdb's table has in-frame clones only and misses some. The sample lists 150,000 to 180,000 clones; roughly nine tenths were seen once. The specimen comprised peripheral blood, sampled on day 0 of AZD1222 vaccination. These receptors came from an adult in good health. Both conserved end residues are part of each CDR3. Each record gives: CDR3 protein, J gene, V gene.

CDR3 protein: CASSLFDRPLGGYTF
J gene: TRBJ1-2
V gene: TRBV14

CDR3 protein: CASSWTGLGQPQHF
J gene: TRBJ1-5
V gene: TRBV27

CDR3 protein: CATSDFSGVAFF
J gene: TRBJ1-1
V gene: TRBV24-1

CDR3 protein: CASSRTSGSYNEQFF
J gene: TRBJ2-1
V gene: TRBV7-3

CDR3 protein: CASSLPREPYGYTF
J gene: TRBJ1-2
V gene: TRBV11-2

CDR3 protein: CASSQNLPTNEKLFF
J gene: TRBJ1-4
V gene: TRBV7-9

CDR3 protein: CASTPTGTEAFF
J gene: TRBJ1-1
V gene: TRBV12-3/TRBV12-4

CDR3 protein: CASSYTPTAGSEKLFF
J gene: TRBJ1-4
V gene: TRBV7-2

CDR3 protein: CASSPLTGVTEAFF
J gene: TRBJ1-1
V gene: TRBV28

CDR3 protein: CASSPRTNYGYTF
J gene: TRBJ1-2
V gene: TRBV11-2

CDR3 protein: CASSYVVTDTQYF
J gene: TRBJ2-3
V gene: TRBV6-6

CDR3 protein: CASTHDDRDSYEQYF
J gene: TRBJ2-7
V gene: TRBV5-1

CDR3 protein: CASSSGGFSNLETQYF
J gene: TRBJ2-5
V gene: TRBV7-9

CDR3 protein: CASSYSTGDYGYTF
J gene: TRBJ1-2
V gene: TRBV6-5

CDR3 protein: CASSPGSSYNSPLHF
J gene: TRBJ1-6
V gene: TRBV18

CDR3 protein: CASSPGTGESGGYTF
J gene: TRBJ1-2
V gene: TRBV19

CDR3 protein: CASSPEGSVGELFF
J gene: TRBJ2-2
V gene: TRBV19

CDR3 protein: CATRDSNSPLHF
J gene: TRBJ1-6
V gene: TRBV10-3

CDR3 protein: CASSYWSGRGGTEAFF
J gene: TRBJ1-1
V gene: TRBV6-5

CDR3 protein: CASSSIAGANTDTQYF
J gene: TRBJ2-3
V gene: TRBV5-5

CDR3 protein: CASSLASGGSATQYF
J gene: TRBJ2-3
V gene: TRBV5-4

CDR3 protein: CATSNGRTNTGELFF
J gene: TRBJ2-2
V gene: TRBV15

CDR3 protein: CASSLGAAPGGEQYF
J gene: TRBJ2-7
V gene: TRBV5-1

CDR3 protein: CASISGHLENTEAFF
J gene: TRBJ1-1
V gene: TRBV6-5

CDR3 protein: CASSVPGLGNEQFF
J gene: TRBJ2-1
V gene: TRBV9

CDR3 protein: CASSPIAGRSSGNTIYF
J gene: TRBJ1-3
V gene: TRBV18